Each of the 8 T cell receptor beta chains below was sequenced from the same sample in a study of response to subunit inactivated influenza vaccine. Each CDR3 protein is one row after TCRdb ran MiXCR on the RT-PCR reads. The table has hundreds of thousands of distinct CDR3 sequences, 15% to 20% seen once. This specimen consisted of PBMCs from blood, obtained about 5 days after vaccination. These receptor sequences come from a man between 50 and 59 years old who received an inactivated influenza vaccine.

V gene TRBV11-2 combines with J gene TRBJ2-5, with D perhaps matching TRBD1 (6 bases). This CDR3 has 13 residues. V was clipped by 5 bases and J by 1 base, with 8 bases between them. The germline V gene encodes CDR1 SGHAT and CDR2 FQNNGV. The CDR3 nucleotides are TGTGCCAGCAGCAAGGGGGTCCAAGAGACCCAGTACTTC. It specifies CASSKGVQETQYF.

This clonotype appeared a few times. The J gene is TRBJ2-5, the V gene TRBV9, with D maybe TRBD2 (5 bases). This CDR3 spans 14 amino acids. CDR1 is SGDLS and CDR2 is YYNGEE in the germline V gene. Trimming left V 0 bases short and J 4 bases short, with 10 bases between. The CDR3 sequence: CASSVGAGTETQYF. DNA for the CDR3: TGTGCCAGCAGCGTAGGGGCGGGTACAGAGACCCAGTACTTC.

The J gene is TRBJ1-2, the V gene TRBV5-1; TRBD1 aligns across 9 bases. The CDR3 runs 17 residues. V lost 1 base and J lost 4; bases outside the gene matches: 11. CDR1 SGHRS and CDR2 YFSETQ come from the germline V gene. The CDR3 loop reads CASSLSLGQGRSYGYTF. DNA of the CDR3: TGCGCCAGCAGCTTGTCTCTGGGACAGGGCCGATCCTATGGCTACACCTTC.

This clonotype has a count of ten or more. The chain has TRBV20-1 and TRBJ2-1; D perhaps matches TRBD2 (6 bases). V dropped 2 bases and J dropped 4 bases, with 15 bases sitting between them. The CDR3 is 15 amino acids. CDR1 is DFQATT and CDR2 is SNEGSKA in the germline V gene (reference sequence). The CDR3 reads CSARYRRGNYNEQFF. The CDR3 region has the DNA TGCAGTGCTAGATATCGGAGGGGCAATTACAATGAGCAGTTCTTC.

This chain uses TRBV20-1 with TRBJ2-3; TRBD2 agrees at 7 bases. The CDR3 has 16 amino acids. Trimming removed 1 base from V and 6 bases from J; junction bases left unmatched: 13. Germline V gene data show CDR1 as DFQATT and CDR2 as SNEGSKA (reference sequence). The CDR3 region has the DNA TGCAGTGCTAGAGGGCAAGGTGGGAGGGCCGCCGATACGCAGTATTTT. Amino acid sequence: CSARGQGGRAADTQYF.

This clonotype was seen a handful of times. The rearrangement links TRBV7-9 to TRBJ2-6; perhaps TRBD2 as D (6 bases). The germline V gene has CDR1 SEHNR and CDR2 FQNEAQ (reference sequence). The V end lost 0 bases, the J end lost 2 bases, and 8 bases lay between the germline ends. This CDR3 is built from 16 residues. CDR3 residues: CASSLAAGTGANVLTF. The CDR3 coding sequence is TGTGCCAGCAGCTTAGCGGCGGGGACTGGGGCCAACGTCCTGACTTTC. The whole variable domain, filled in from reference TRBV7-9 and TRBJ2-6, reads DTGVSQNPRHKITKRGQNVTFRCDPISEHNRLYWYRQTLGQGPEFLTYFQNEAQLEKSRLLSDRFSAERPKGSFSTLEIQRTEQGDSAMYLCASSLAAGTGANVLTFGAGSRLTVL.

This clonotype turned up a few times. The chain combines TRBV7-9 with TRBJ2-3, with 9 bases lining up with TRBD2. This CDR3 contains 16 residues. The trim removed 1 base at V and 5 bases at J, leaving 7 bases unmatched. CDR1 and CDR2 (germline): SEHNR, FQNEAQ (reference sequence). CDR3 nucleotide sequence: TGTGCCAGCAGCTTAGTCGCGGGGGGGCCGGGAGATACGCAGTATTTT. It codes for CASSLVAGGPGDTQYF.

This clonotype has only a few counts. CDR3 residues: CAWSRTTKPYYGYTF. The DNA for the CDR3 is TGTGCCTGGAGCAGGACAACCAAACCTTACTATGGCTACACCTTC. V and J are TRBV30 and TRBJ1-2, with a possible D match to TRBD1 (5 bases). Trimming removed 3 bases at V and 3 bases at J, with 17 bases between. CDR3 size: 15 residues. Germline CDR1 reads GTSNPN; CDR2 reads SVGIG (reference sequence). The complete variable domain, with remaining parts taken from reference TRBV30 and TRBJ1-2, reads SQTIHQWPATLVQPVGSPLSLECTVEGTSNPNLYWYRQAAGRGLQLLFYSVGIGQISSEVPQNLSASRPQDRQFILSSKKLLLSDSGFYLCAWSRTTKPYYGYTFGSGTRLTVV.